This TCR beta chain was identified in a study of regulatory T cells in long-lasting Graves disease. The trim removed 5 bases at V and 10 bases at J, leaving 12 bases unmatched. The CDR3 is made up of 15 amino acids. Germline CDR1 reads SGHAT; CDR2 reads FQNNGV. Sequencing libraries for TCR beta were prepared with iRepertoire HTBI primers and Arm-PCR of CDR3 regions. TCRdb passed the multiplex PCR reads through MiXCR, listing each CDR3 protein once. This sample has 400,000 or so distinct CDR3 sequences, with 20% to 25% found just once. Time point reported: persistent/refractory GD, antithyroid drugs over 5 years with positive TRAb. Researchers made the TCR library from RNA that was extracted from PBMCs. Recruitment took place at an endocrinology department in Xi'an, China.

This clonotype was obtained from a female donor with Graves disease. The rearrangement uses TRBV11-2 and TRBJ2-7; 12 bases map to TRBD2. The input for sequencing was peripheral blood mononuclear cells (PBMCs), taken when the disease was refractory, from a patient treated with antithyroid drugs. CDR3 nucleotides: TGTGCCAGCAGCCCGATCCGGACTAGCGGGAAGCCACAGTACTTC. It encodes CASSPIRTSGKPQYF.